This entry lists 15 T cell receptor beta chains sequenced from one sample in a study of naive and memory T cell subsets. The SP2 primer and nested alpha and beta constant region primers amplified ligated cDNA in four rounds. TCRdb reanalysed the 5' RACE reads using MiXCR and keeps one entry per CDR3 protein. The data contain tens of thousands of distinct CDR3 sequences, under 10% of them seen just once; the ten biggest clones take up approximately 10%. TCR cDNA received a 3' ligated oligonucleotide that carried a UMI. The receptors shown here come from a female donor in good health.

This clonotype showed up many times. V is TRBV3-1 and J is TRBJ1-2; a weak D match, TRBD1 (6 bases). Germline values: CDR1 LGHDT, CDR2 YNNKEL (reference sequence). The CDR3 sequence is 13 residues long. V lost 6 bases and J 8 bases, leaving 16 bases between the germline ends. DNA of the CDR3: TGTGCCAGCAGATTCGACAGGTTCAGCGGCTACACCTTC. Translating gives CASRFDRFSGYTF.

This chain connects TRBV4-3 to TRBJ1-3, with D uncertain. V shed 3 bases and J shed 3 bases, with 6 bases lying between them. The CDR3 is 13 residues long. Germline lookup yields CDR1 LGHNA and CDR2 YSLEER. The DNA for the CDR3 is TGCGCCAGCAGCCAGGACGATGGAAACACCATATATTTT. Its protein is CASSQDDGNTIYF.

This clonotype was recorded many times. The chain joins TRBV20-1 to TRBJ1-4; unclear D gene. The CDR3 sequence is 14 residues long. Trimming removed 0 bases from V and 7 bases from J, with 12 bases in between. Per the germline V gene, CDR1 is DFQATT and CDR2 is SNEGSKA (reference sequence). In DNA, the CDR3 is TGCAGTGCTAGAGATGTCCGGGTTGGTGAAAAACTGTTTTTT. Translating gives CSARDVRVGEKLFF.

This clonotype was detected only a few times. The chain combines TRBV7-9 with TRBJ1-1; 9 positions match TRBD1. This CDR3 region has 17 residues. Germline CDR1 and CDR2: SEHNR and FQNEAQ (reference sequence). Trimming removed 6 bases from V and 1 base from J; junction bases left unmatched: 12. The chain's CDR3 is CASRSSWDRATNTEAFF. CDR3 in DNA: TGTGCCAGCAGATCGTCCTGGGACAGGGCTACGAACACTGAAGCTTTCTTT.

This clonotype was recorded a few times. The rearrangement uses TRBV4-1 and TRBJ2-5, with 8 bases aligning to TRBD2. The CDR3 has 16 residues. The V gene's germline CDR1 is MGHRA and CDR2 YSYEKL. V trimming: 2 bases; J trimming: 3 bases; junction bases outside the gene matches: 8. In nucleotides, the CDR3 is TGCGCCAGCAGCCAAAATAGCGGGACGGGAGAAGAGACCCAGTACTTC. This encodes CASSQNSGTGEETQYF.

In this sample, this clonotype turned up many times. V usage is TRBV6-5 and J usage is TRBJ1-1, with 9 bases lining up with TRBD1. CDR3 size: 13 residues. Germline V gene sequence: CDR1 MNHEY, CDR2 SVGAGI. V dropped 6 bases and J dropped 7; count of bases not matched to a gene: 6. CDR3 residues: CASRGTGTVEAFF. CDR3 sequence (DNA): TGTGCCAGCAGGGGGACAGGGACCGTTGAAGCTTTCTTT.

This clonotype was observed a handful of times. Compared with germline, one end of the junction differs, possibly owing to a read error. The chain uses TRBV29-1 and TRBJ1-2, with D hard to call. This CDR3 contains 14 residues. The germline gives CDR1 SQVTM, CDR2 ANQGSEA. CDR3 protein: CSVEDLEMAYGDTF. The CDR3 nucleotides read TGCAGCGTTGAAGATCTAGAGATGGCATATGGCGACACCTTC.

This clonotype came up a few times. This chain connects TRBV7-2 to TRBJ2-5; 7 positions match TRBD2. CDR3 length: 15 residues. Trimming at V came to 0 bases and at J to 4 bases, leaving 5 bases not matched to a gene. Germline lookup yields CDR1 SGHTA and CDR2 FQGNSA. CDR3 protein: CASSLARGVRETQYF. CDR3 in DNA: TGTGCCAGCAGCTTAGCCCGGGGGGTACGAGAGACCCAGTACTTC. The full variable domain, in which reference TRBV7-2 and TRBJ2-5 provide the parts outside the CDR3, is GAGVSQSPSNKVTEKGKDVELRCDPISGHTALYWYRQSLGQGLEFLIYFQGNSAPDKSGLPSDRFSAERTGGSVSTLTIQRTQQEDSAVYLCASSLARGVRETQYFGPGTRLLVL.

Ten or more counts support this clonotype. V gene TRBV20-1 combines with J gene TRBJ1-1; perhaps TRBD1 as D (5 bases). CDR3 size: 15 residues. CDR1 is DFQATT, CDR2 SNEGSKA, per germline (reference sequence). Trimming stripped 0 bases from V and 7 bases from J, with 18 bases between. The CDR3: CSARDAGREIGEAFF. Here the CDR3 DNA reads TGCAGTGCTAGAGATGCCGGCAGGGAGATCGGTGAAGCTTTCTTT.

This clonotype was seen at least ten times. The CDR3 spells CSVGGNEREQYF. CDR3 nucleotide sequence: TGCAGCGTTGGGGGCAATGAGCGCGAGCAGTACTTC. The chain employs TRBV29-1 and TRBJ2-7; weak D call: TRBD1 (5 bases). CDR3 length: 12 residues. Trimming pared 4 bases from V and 6 bases from J, leaving 13 bases between. From germline, CDR1 is SQVTM and CDR2 ANQGSEA.

This clonotype was observed many times. The V gene is TRBV20-1, the J gene TRBJ2-3; 8 bases align to TRBD1. V was clipped by 6 bases and J by 4 bases; unmatched bases: 9. This CDR3 has 14 residues. Germline V gives CDR1 DFQATT, CDR2 SNEGSKA (reference sequence). The CDR3 DNA follows: TGCAGTGCGTCGAGGGGACAGGTGGCAGATACGCAGTATTTT. This gives the protein CSASRGQVADTQYF.

This clonotype turned up a few times. The chain combines TRBV4-3 with TRBJ2-2, with 16 bases lining up with TRBD2. Trimming took 1 base from V and 3 from J; bases not matched to a gene: 8. The CDR3 runs to 20 residues. Germline V gives CDR1 LGHNA, CDR2 YSLEER. The CDR3 nucleotides read TGCGCCAGCAGCCAAGTGCCGGGACTAGCGGGGGGGCGCGACACCGGGGAGCTGTTTTTT. Its protein is CASSQVPGLAGGRDTGELFF.

The chain carries TRBV7-2 and TRBJ2-2, with 7 bases aligning to TRBD1. Germline V gene data show CDR1 as SGHTA and CDR2 as FQGNSA. J was trimmed by 6 bases and V by 6 bases; bases with no gene match: 7. This CDR3 has 14 amino acids. The CDR3 bases are TGTGCCAGCAGACCTCGACAGGGCCCCGGGGAGCTGTTTTTT. Its protein product is CASRPRQGPGELFF.

In its sample, this clonotype was seen many times. V gene TRBV29-1 combines with J gene TRBJ2-3; TRBD2 is a possible D gene (5 bases). Deletions cut 1 base from V and 10 bases from J, with 9 bases between. CDR1 is SQVTM, CDR2 ANQGSEA, per germline. The CDR3 consists of 11 residues. The CDR3 nucleotides are TGCAGCGTTGAAGCGACGGGGTCGCAGTATTTT. It is translated as CSVEATGSQYF.

In this sample, this clonotype turned up many times. The chain recombines TRBV12-3 or TRBV12-4 with TRBJ1-4, with D perhaps TRBD1 (5 bases). The V end was cut by 6 bases, the J end by 3 bases, with 8 bases between. There are 13 residues in the CDR3. This CDR3 is CASSRGPNEKLFF. DNA for the CDR3: TGTGCCAGCAGCCGGGGCCCTAATGAAAAACTGTTTTTT.